The source of this TCR beta chain is a study of early T cells in non-severe SARS-CoV-2 infection. Study at large: Chains were unpaired, as sequencing was done on bulk RNA from unsorted whole blood.

Findings of the study overall: In VDJdb matching, anti-spike CD8 responses were favored while private and CD4 specificities went missing.

This clonotype was seen more than once but under ten times. What it recognizes is unknown. Tagging with unique molecular identifiers was applied to individual cDNA molecules. TCRdb recomputed calls from the 5' RACE reads with MiXCR, one row per CDR3 protein. The table lists fewer than 35,000 distinct CDR3 sequences, approximately 9.2% of them singletons, with under 15% in the top ten. The receptor comes from an adult who was a healthcare worker with PCR-confirmed SARS-CoV-2 infection or an uninfected control (not recorded which). Sequenced sample: whole blood.

The CDR3 loop is CSARDNWGRDSNQPQHF. The CDR3 DNA reads TGCAGTGCTAGAGATAATTGGGGCAGGGATAGCAATCAGCCCCAGCATTTT. The rearrangement links TRBV20-1 to TRBJ1-5, with a possible D match to TRBD1 (5 bases). Germline CDR1 reads DFQATT; CDR2 reads SNEGSKA (reference sequence). The CDR3 has 17 residues. Trimming took 0 bases from V and 0 from J, leaving 15 bases between them.